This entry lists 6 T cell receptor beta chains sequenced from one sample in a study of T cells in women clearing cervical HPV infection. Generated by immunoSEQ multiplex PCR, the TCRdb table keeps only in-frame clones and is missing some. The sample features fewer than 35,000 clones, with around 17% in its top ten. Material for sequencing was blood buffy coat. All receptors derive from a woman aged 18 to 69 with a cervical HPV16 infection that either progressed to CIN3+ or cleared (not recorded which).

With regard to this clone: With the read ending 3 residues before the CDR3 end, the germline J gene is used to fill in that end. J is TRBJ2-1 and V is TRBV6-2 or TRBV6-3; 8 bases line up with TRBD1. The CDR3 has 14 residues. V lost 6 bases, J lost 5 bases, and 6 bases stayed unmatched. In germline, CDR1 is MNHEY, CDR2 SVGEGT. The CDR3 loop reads CASRRLDRDNEQFF. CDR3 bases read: TGTGCCAGCAGACGCCTGGACAGGGACAATGAG.

CDR3 protein: CAISDSSTPEAFF. CDR3 DNA, as far as it was read: TGTGCCATCTCGGACAGTTCCACCCCCGAA. The V and J genes are TRBV10-3 and TRBJ1-1; D perhaps matches TRBD1 (6 bases). The read halts 3 residues ahead of the CDR3 end, with the missing end drawn from the germline J gene. The CDR3 totals 13 residues. CDR1 is ENHRY, CDR2 SYGVKD, per germline.

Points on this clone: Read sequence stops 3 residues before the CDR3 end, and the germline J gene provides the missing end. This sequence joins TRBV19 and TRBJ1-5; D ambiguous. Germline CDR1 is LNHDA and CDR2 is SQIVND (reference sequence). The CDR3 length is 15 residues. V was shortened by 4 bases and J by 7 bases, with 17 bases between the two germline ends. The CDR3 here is CASSREGISGQPQHF. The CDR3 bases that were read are TGTGCCAGTAGTAGGGAGGGAATTAGCGGGCAGCCC.

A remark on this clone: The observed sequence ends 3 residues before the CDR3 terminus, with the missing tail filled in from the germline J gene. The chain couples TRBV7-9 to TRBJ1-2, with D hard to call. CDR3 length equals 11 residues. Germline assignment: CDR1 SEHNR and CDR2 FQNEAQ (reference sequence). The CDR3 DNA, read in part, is TGTGCCAGCAGATACTACAATGAC. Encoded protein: CASRYYND. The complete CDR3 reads CASRYYNDYTF.

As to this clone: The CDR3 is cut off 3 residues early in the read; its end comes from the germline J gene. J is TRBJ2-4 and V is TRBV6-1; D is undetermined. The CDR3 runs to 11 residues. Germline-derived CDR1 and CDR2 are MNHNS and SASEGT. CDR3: CASSDNYGQYF. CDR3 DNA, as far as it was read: TGTGCCAGCAGTGATAACTATGGT.

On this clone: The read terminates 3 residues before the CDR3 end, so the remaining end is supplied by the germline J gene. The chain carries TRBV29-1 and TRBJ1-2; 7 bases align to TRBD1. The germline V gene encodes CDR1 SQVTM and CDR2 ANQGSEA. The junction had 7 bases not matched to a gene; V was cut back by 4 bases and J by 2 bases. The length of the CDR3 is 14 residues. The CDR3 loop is CSVVSPGQNYGYTF. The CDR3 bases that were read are TGCAGCGTTGTCTCCCCGGGACAGAACTATGGC.